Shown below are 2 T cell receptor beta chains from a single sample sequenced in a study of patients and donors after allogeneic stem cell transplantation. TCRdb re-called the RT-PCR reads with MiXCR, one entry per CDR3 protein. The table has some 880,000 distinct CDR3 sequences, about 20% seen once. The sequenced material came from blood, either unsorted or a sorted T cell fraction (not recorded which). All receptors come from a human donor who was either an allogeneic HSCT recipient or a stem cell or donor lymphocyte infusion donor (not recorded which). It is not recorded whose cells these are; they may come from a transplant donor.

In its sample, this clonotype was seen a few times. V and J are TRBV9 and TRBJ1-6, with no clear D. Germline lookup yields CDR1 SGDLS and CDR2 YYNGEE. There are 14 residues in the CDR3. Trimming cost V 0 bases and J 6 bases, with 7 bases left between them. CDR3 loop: CASSVDPGNSPLHF. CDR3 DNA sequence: TGTGCCAGCAGCGTAGATCCGGGTAATTCACCCCTCCACTTT. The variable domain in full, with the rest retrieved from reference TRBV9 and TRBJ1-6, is DSGVTQTPKHLITATGQRVTLRCSPRSGDLSVYWYQQSLDQGLQFLIQYYNGEERAKGNILERFSAQQFPDLHSELNLSSLELGDSALYFCASSVDPGNSPLHFGNGTRLTVT.

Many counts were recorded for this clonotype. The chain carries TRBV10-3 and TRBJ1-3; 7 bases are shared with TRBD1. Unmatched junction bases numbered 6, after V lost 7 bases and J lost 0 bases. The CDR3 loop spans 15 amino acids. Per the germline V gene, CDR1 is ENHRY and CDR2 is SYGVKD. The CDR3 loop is CAITDRVISGNTIYF. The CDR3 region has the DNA TGTGCCATCACAGACAGGGTTATCTCTGGAAACACCATATATTTT.